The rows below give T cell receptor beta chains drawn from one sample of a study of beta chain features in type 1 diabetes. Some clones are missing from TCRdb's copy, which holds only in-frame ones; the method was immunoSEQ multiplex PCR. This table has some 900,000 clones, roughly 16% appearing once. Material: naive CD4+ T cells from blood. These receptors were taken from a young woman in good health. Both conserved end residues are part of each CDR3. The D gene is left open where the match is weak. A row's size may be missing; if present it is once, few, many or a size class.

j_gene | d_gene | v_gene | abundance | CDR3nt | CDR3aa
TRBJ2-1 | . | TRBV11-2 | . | TGTGCCAGCAGCTTAGAGCTTGTGAGACCACGTGGGAATGAGCAGTTCTTC | CASSLELVRPRGNEQFF
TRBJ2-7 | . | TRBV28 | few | TGTGCCAGCAGTCTGCGGTGGGGGAAACTCACCTCCTACGAGCAGTACTTC | CASSLRWGKLTSYEQYF
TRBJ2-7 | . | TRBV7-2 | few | TGTGCCAGCAGTTTAGCGCCGGGACTGTACGAGCAGTACTTC | CASSLAPGLYEQYF
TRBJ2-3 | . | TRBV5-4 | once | TGTGCCAGCAGCTATCTAGCAGATACGCAGTATTTT | CASSYLADTQYF
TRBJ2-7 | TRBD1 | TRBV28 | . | TGTGCCAGCAGTTCGACCCCCGGGACAGGGGTCAACTACGAGCAGTACTTC | CASSSTPGTGVNYEQYF
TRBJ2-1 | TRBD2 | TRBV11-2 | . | TGTGCCAGCAGCCAGGGGCTAGCGGGACACAATGAGCAGTTCTTC | CASSQGLAGHNEQFF
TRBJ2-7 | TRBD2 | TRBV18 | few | TGTGCCAGCTCACCACGGGGGGGGTACTACGAGCAGTACTTC | CASSPRGGYYEQYF
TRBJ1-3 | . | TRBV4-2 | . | TGTGCCAGCAGCCGGGCCGACGGAGGAAGGGGAAGACAGACGACTGGAAACACCATATATTTT | CASSRADGGRGRQTTGNTIYF
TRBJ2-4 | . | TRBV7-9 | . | TGTGCCAGCAGCTTAGAAGGGACGTTGGCCAAAAACATTCAGTACTTC | CASSLEGTLAKNIQYF
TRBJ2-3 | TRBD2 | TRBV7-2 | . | TGTGCCAGCAGCTCACCCCGCCTAGCTGGGGAGGGTAGAGATACGCAGTATTTT | CASSSPRLAGEGRDTQYF
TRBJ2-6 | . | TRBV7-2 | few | TGTGCCAGCAGCTTAACTGGGCAGGGTGGGGCCAACGTCCTGACTTTC | CASSLTGQGGANVLTF
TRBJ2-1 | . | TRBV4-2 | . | TGTGCCAGCAGCCAAGATTGGGACGCCCTCTGGGGGAATGAGCAGTTCTTC | CASSQDWDALWGNEQFF
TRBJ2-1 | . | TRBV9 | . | TGTGCCAGCCGACGGACAATTGCGGGGGAGCAGTTCTTC | CASRRTIAGEQFF
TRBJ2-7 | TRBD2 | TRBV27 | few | TGTGCCAGCAGTTTATTCGGCCCCCTTAGCGGGAGGGCCGGCGGGAACGAGCAGTACTTC | CASSLFGPLSGRAGGNEQYF
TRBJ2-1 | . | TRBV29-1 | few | TGCAGCGAGAACGGGGACACAGGGTACAATGAGCAGTTCTTC | CSENGDTGYNEQFF
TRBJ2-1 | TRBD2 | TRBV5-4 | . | TGTGCCAGCAGCTATCTAGCGGAGGCGTACAATGAGCAGTTCTTC | CASSYLAEAYNEQFF
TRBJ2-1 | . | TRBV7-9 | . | TGTGCCAGCAGCTCTCAGCCCGGGGGTGTCGGGAATATCTACAATGAGCAGTTCTTC | CASSSQPGGVGNIYNEQFF
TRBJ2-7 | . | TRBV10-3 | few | TGTGCCATCAGACCCACAGGGAGCTCCTACGAGCAGTACTTC | CAIRPTGSSYEQYF
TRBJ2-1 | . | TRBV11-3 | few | TGTGCCAGCAGCTTGAGGAACAATGAGCAGTTCTTC | CASSLRNNEQFF
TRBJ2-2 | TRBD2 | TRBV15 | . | TGTGCCACCAGCAGCGCGAGGGAGTCGGGAGGGGACACCGGGGAGCTGTTTTTT | CATSSARESGGDTGELFF
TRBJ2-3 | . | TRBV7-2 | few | TGTGCCAGCAGCTTAGTGCGGACTAGCACAGATACGCAGTATTTT | CASSLVRTSTDTQYF
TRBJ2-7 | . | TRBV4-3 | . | TGCGCCAGCAGCCGAAGGGACGGAGCCTACGAGCAGTACTTC | CASSRRDGAYEQYF
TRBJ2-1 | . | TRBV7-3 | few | TGTGCCAGCAGCTTAAACTCGGTTTCCTACAATGAGCAGTTCTTC | CASSLNSVSYNEQFF
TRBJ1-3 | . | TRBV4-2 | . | TGTGCCAGCAGCCAAGCGGGTACTGGAAACACCATATATTTT | CASSQAGTGNTIYF
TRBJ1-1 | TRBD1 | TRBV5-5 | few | TGTGCCAGCAGCGGGCCGGGACAGCGGTTTGAAGCTTTCTTT | CASSGPGQRFEAFF
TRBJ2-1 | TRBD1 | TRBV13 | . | TGTGCCAGCAGCCGGGACAGGGGGCGCGGGCAGTTCTTC | CASSRDRGRGQFF
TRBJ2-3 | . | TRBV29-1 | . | TGCAGCGTTGAAGTGCTAGCGAGCACAGATACGCAGTATTTT | CSVEVLASTDTQYF
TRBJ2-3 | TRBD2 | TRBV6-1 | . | TGTGCCAGCAGTTTGGGAGCGGGAGTAGGAGATACGCAGTATTTT | CASSLGAGVGDTQYF
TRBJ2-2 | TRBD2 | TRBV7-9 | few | TGTGCCAGCAGCCGTGCGGGAGACGGAACCGGGGAGCTGTTTTTT | CASSRAGDGTGELFF
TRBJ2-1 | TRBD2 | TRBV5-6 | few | TGTGCCAGCAGCCAAGGACTAGCGACCCATGAGCAGTTCTTC | CASSQGLATHEQFF
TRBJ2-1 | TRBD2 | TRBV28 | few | TGTGCCAGCACCCGGGGTAGCGGGAGAGGCCATGAGCAGTTCTTC | CASTRGSGRGHEQFF
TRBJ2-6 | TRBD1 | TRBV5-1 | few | TGCGCCAGCAGTTTGACAGGGTTCTCTGGGGCCAACGTCCTGACTTTC | CASSLTGFSGANVLTF
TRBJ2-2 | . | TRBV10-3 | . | TGTGCCACCGCCCGGTCTGGGGACAACACCGGGGAGCTGTTTTTT | CATARSGDNTGELFF
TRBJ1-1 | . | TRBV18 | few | TGTGCCAGCTCACCAGGGGAGATAACTGAAGCTTTCTTT | CASSPGEITEAFF
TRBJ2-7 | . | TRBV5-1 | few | TGCGCCAGCAGCTTGGCCTGGGGGAGGTTAAGCGAGCAGTACTTC | CASSLAWGRLSEQYF
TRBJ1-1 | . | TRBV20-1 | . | TGCAGTGCATCCTCGGGGGAAGCTTTCTTT | CSASSGEAFF
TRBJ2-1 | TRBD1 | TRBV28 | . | TGTGCCAGCAGCCGGGACAGGGTTTACGGTGAGCAGTTCTTC | CASSRDRVYGEQFF
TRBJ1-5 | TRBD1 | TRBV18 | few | TGTGCCAGCTCATGGACAGGGGGCGGAAATCAGCCCCAGCATTTT | CASSWTGGGNQPQHF
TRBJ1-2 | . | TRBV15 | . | TGTGCCACCACCGTTGTGAAGGGGCATGGCTACACCTTC | CATTVVKGHGYTF
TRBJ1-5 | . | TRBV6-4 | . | TGTGCCAGCAGACCACGGCGGGTACCGTGGCCCCAGCATTTT | CASRPRRVPWPQHF
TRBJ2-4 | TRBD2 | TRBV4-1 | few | TGCGCCAGCAGCCAAGTTCTAGCGGGAGGGCCGGCAAACATTCAGTACTTC | CASSQVLAGGPANIQYF
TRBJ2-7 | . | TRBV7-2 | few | TGTGCCAGCAGCTTGACTAGTAGAGCTCGCGAGCAGTACTTC | CASSLTSRAREQYF
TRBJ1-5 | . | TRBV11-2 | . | TGTGCCAGCAGCCCCCGGGCGGTGGGACAGCCCCAGCATTTT | CASSPRAVGQPQHF